The 17 T cell receptor beta chains listed next were all sequenced from one sample in a study of Graves' ophthalmopathy and Graves' hyperthyroidism. Amplification of TCR beta CDR3 regions used RNA transcripts. RT-PCR was first run with HTBI primers, then multiplex PCR in a second round. Using its own MiXCR run on the multiplex PCR reads, TCRdb lists one record per CDR3 protein. The table lists about 370,000 distinct CDR3 sequences, about 18% of them singletons. The specimen sequenced was peripheral blood. Every receptor here comes from an adult woman with stable Graves' hyperthyroidism.

This clonotype was seen repeatedly, ten times or more. The chain carries TRBV4-1 and TRBJ2-7, with D possibly matching TRBD1 (6 bases). Trimming removed 2 bases from V and 1 base from J, with 12 bases in between. Germline CDR1 is MGHRA and CDR2 is YSYEKL. This CDR3 comprises 15 residues. CDR3 in DNA: TGCGCCAGCAGCCAATCCGCGACAGGTTCCTACGAGCAGTACTTC. Its translation is CASSQSATGSYEQYF.

The gene calls are TRBV12-3 or TRBV12-4 and TRBJ1-5; D is undetermined. The V gene lost 0 bases and the J gene lost 5 bases, with 8 bases spanning the gap. The CDR3 is 14 amino acids. The CDR3 region has the DNA TGTGCCAGCAGTTTAGCCAGGCGGGATCAGCCCCAGCATTTT. Its protein is CASSLARRDQPQHF.

About this clonotype: A single base separates this from a much larger clone, so it may be a read error. This is likely a read error, given that the CDR3 carries no conserved phenylalanine or tryptophan at its end. The CDR3 DNA sequence: TGTGCCAGCAGTTCCTACAGGGACTCCTACGAGCAGTACTAC. Amino acid sequence: CASSSYRDSYEQYY. This chain links TRBV27 with TRBJ2-7; the D gene is possibly TRBD1 (6 bases). Deletions cut 4 bases from V and 0 bases from J, with 10 bases between. There are 14 residues in the CDR3. CDR1 and CDR2 (germline): MNHEY, SMNVEV (reference sequence).

The rearrangement joins TRBV2 to TRBJ1-2; 7 bases are a match to TRBD1. Germline V gene data show CDR1 as SNHLY and CDR2 as FYNNEI. The CDR3 extends over 11 amino acids. V shed 10 bases and J 8 bases; nucleotides not matched to a gene: 7. In DNA, the CDR3 is TGTGCCACCAGAAGACAGGGAGGCTACACCTTC. The encoded protein is CATRRQGGYTF.

This clonotype was picked up many times. The V and J genes are TRBV12-3 or TRBV12-4 and TRBJ1-1; D gene unclear. The CDR3 has 15 residues. V lost 4 bases and J 0 bases, leaving 12 bases between the germline ends. The CDR3 spells CASSSRDSLNTEAFF. The DNA for the CDR3 is TGTGCCAGCAGTTCCAGAGATTCATTGAACACTGAAGCTTTCTTT.

This clonotype was seen repeatedly, ten times or more. The chain combines TRBV27 with TRBJ2-7, with 8 bases fitting TRBD2. The germline gives CDR1 MNHEY, CDR2 SMNVEV (reference sequence). The CDR3 extends over 15 amino acids. The trim removed 4 bases at V and 4 bases at J, leaving 9 bases unmatched. CDR3 protein: CASSWSGRSEYEQYF. In nucleotides, the CDR3 is TGTGCCAGCAGTTGGAGCGGGAGATCGGAGTACGAGCAGTACTTC.

This clonotype was observed many times. V usage is TRBV28 and J usage is TRBJ2-7; D gene ambiguous. V dropped 2 bases and J dropped 10 bases, with 12 bases sitting between them. This CDR3 has 12 amino acids. In germline, CDR1 is MDHEN, CDR2 SYDVKM. CDR3 sequence reads: CASSLRLWQQYF. The CDR3 DNA is TGTGCCAGCAGTTTACGTCTCTGGCAACAGTACTTC.

At least ten counts were recorded for this clonotype. This chain uses TRBV20-1 with TRBJ2-7; 11 positions match TRBD2. The ends lost 2 bases at V and 6 bases at J; junction bases unmatched: 9. The CDR3 totals 15 residues. Germline assignment: CDR1 DFQATT and CDR2 SNEGSKA (reference sequence). CDR3 sequence (DNA): TGCAGTGCTAGATTTTTTTCTAGCGGGAGGCGCGAGCAGTACTTC. Its protein is CSARFFSSGRREQYF.

At least ten counts were recorded for this clonotype. The chain's CDR3 is CASSPSQGMNSPLHF. The DNA for the CDR3 is TGTGCCAGCAGTCCATCACAGGGGATGAATTCACCCCTCCACTTT. The chain links TRBV28 to TRBJ1-6, with TRBD1 matching over 7 bases. The CDR3 length is 15 residues. The junction had 8 bases not matched to a gene; V was cut back by 5 bases and J by 7 bases. In germline, CDR1 is MDHEN, CDR2 SYDVKM.

The V and J genes are TRBV12-3 or TRBV12-4 and TRBJ2-7; 10 nucleotides match TRBD1. J lost 4 bases, V lost 5 bases, and 8 bases had no gene match. The length of the CDR3 is 15 residues. The CDR3 region is CASSQPGQGTYEQYF. The CDR3 DNA sequence: TGTGCCAGCAGTCAACCGGGACAGGGGACGTACGAGCAGTACTTC.

There are many counts of this clonotype. The chain employs TRBV6-1 and TRBJ2-2, with 8 bases lining up with TRBD1. Looked up from germline, CDR1 is MNHNS and CDR2 is SASEGT. The CDR3 has 13 residues. J gave up 4 bases and V 11 bases, and 6 bases lay outside the gene matches. The CDR3 DNA follows: TGTGCCCGATCAGGACAGGGCACCGGGGAGCTGTTTTTT. Protein product: CARSGQGTGELFF.

V and J are TRBV18 and TRBJ2-3, with 8 bases that match TRBD1. Germline V CDR1 and CDR2: KGHSH, LQKENI. This CDR3 contains 15 residues. V dropped 5 bases and J dropped 1; count of bases not matched to a gene: 5. CDR3 bases: TGTGCCAGCTCATCTGACAGGGGAGGCACAGATACGCAGTATTTT. Its translation is CASSSDRGGTDTQYF.

The table lists this clonotype with a few counts. The chain links TRBV2 to TRBJ2-7; no definite D call. This CDR3 is built from 12 residues. From germline, CDR1 is SNHLY and CDR2 FYNNEI. Deletions cut 6 bases from V and 10 bases from J, with 16 bases between. CDR3 sequence: CASRQGMTEQYF. For the CDR3, the DNA is TGTGCCAGCAGACAAGGGATGACCGAACAGTACTTC.

The V gene is TRBV4-1, the J gene TRBJ1-5; 9 nucleotides align to TRBD1. The CDR3 is 15 residues long. Unmatched junction bases numbered 4, after V lost 4 bases and J lost 3 bases. Per germline, CDR1 MGHRA and CDR2 YSYEKL. This chain's CDR3 is CASSLGQGANQPQHF. CDR3 DNA sequence: TGCGCCAGCAGCCTGGGACAGGGAGCCAATCAGCCCCAGCATTTT.

The rearrangement links TRBV13 to TRBJ2-5; D gene unclear. Germline CDR1 and CDR2: PRHDT and FYEKMQ (reference sequence). Between the trimmed V and J ends, which lost 0 bases and 11 bases, there was a span of 7 bases. The CDR3 covers 11 residues. The CDR3 here is CASSLGSQQYF. CDR3 DNA: TGTGCCAGCAGCTTAGGGAGCCAACAGTACTTC.

This clonotype was detected many times. The J gene is TRBJ1-1, the V gene TRBV5-1; a possible D gene is TRBD1 (5 bases). The CDR3 extends over 13 amino acids. The V end was cut by 3 bases, the J end by 3 bases, with 9 bases between. Per germline, CDR1 SGHRS and CDR2 YFSETQ. This chain's CDR3 is CASSWGGDTEAFF. The CDR3 nucleotides are TGCGCCAGCAGCTGGGGGGGGGACACTGAAGCTTTCTTT.

The rearrangement uses TRBV6-2 or TRBV6-3 and TRBJ2-2; 7 bases match TRBD1. The CDR3 runs 16 residues. The ends lost 8 bases at V and 6 bases at J; junction bases unmatched: 15. Germline assignment: CDR1 MNHEY and CDR2 SVGEGT. This CDR3 reads CASGERGGEGPGELFF. CDR3 sequence (DNA): TGTGCCAGCGGCGAGAGAGGGGGCGAAGGTCCCGGGGAGCTGTTTTTT.